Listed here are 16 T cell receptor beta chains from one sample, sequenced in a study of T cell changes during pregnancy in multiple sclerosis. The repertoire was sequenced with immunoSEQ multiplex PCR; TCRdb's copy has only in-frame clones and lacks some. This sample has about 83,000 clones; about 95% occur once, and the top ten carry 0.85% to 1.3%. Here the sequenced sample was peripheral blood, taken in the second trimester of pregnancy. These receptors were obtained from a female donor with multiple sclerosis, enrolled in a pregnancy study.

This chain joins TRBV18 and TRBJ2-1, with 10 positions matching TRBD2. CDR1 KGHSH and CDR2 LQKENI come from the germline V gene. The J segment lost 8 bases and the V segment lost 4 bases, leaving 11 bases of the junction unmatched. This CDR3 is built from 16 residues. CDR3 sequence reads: CASSLTSGSSWDEQFF. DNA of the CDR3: TGTGCCAGCTCACTGACTAGCGGGTCGTCTTGGGATGAGCAGTTCTTC.

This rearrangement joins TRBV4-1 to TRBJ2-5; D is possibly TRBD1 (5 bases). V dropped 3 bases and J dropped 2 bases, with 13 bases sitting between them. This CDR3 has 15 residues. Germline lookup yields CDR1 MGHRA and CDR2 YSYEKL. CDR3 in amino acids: CASSHPQGLQETQYF. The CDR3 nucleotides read TGCGCCAGCAGCCACCCTCAGGGTTTACAAGAGACCCAGTACTTC.

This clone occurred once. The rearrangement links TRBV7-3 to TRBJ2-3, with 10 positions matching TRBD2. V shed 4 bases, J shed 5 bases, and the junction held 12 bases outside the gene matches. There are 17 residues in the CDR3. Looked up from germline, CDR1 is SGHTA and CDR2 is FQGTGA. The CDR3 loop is CASSSQILAGSKDTQYF. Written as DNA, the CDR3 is TGTGCCAGCAGCTCGCAAATACTAGCGGGAAGTAAAGATACGCAGTATTTT.

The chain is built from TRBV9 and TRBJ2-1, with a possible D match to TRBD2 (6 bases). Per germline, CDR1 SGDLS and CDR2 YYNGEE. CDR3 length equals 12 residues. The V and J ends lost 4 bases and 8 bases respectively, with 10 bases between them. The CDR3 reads CASSPWGDEQFF. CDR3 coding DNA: TGTGCCAGCAGCCCCTGGGGGGATGAGCAGTTCTTC.

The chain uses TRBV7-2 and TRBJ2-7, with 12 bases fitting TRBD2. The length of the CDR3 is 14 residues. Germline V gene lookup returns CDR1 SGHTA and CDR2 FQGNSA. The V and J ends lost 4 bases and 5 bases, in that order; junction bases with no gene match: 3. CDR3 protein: CASSWTSGTNEQYF. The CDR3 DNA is TGTGCCAGCAGCTGGACTAGCGGGACCAACGAGCAGTACTTC.

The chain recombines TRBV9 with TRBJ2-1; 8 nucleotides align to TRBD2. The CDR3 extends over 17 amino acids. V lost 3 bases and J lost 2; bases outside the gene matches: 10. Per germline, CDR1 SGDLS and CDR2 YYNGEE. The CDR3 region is CASSERSLAVAYNEQFF. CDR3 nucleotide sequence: TGTGCCAGCAGCGAGAGGTCACTAGCGGTGGCCTACAATGAGCAGTTCTTC.

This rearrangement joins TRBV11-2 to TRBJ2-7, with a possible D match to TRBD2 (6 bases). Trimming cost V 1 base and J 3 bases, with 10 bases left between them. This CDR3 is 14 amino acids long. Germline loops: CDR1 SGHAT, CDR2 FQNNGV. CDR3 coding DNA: TGTGCCAGCAGCTTAGTCGGGAGTATCTACGAGCAGTACTTC. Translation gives CASSLVGSIYEQYF.

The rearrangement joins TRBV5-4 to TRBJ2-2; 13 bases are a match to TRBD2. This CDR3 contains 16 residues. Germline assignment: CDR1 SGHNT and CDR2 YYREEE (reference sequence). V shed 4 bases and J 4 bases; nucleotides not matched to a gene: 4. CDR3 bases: TGTGCCAGCAGCCCTAGGACTAGCGGGAGCACCGGGGAGCTGTTTTTT. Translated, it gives CASSPRTSGSTGELFF.

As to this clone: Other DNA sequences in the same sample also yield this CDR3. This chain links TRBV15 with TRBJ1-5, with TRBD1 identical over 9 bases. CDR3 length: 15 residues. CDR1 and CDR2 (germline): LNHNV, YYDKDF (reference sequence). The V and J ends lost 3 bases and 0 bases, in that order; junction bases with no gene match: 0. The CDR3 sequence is CATSRDRGSNQPQHF. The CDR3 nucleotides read TGTGCCACCAGCAGGGACAGGGGTAGCAATCAGCCCCAGCATTTT.

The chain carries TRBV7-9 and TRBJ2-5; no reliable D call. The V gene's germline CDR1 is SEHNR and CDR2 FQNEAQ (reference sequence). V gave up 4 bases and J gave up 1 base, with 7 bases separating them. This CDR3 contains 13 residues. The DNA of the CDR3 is TGTGCCAGCAGCTACAGTAGCCAAGAGACCCAGTACTTC. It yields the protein CASSYSSQETQYF. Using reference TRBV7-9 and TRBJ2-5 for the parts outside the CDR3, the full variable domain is DTGVSQNPRHKITKRGQNVTFRCDPISEHNRLYWYRQTLGQGPEFLTYFQNEAQLEKSRLLSDRFSAERPKGSFSTLEIQRTEQGDSAMYLCASSYSSQETQYFGPGTRLLVL.

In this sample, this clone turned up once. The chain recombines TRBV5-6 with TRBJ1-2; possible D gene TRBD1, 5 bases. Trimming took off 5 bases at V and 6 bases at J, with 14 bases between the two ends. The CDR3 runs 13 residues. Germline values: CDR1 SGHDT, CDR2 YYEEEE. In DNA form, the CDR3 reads TGTGCCAGCAGGGCCGCCAGGGCTCATGGCTACACCTTC. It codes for CASRAARAHGYTF.

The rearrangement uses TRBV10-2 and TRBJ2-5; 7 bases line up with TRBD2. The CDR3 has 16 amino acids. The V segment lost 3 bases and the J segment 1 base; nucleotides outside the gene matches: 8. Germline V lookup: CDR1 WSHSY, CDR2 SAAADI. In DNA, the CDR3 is TGCGCCAGCAGTGATCGGGCTAGCGGACGCCAAGAGACCCAGTACTTC. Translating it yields CASSDRASGRQETQYF.

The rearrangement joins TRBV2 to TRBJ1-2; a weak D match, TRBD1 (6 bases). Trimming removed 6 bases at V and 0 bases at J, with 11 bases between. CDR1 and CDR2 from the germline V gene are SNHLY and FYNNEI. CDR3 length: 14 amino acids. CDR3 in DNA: TGTGCCAGCAGCGGACAGACCGCTAACTATGGCTACACCTTC. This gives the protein CASSGQTANYGYTF.

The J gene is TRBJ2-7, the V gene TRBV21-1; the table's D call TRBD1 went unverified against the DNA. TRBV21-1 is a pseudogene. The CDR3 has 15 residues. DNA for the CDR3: TGTGCCAGCAGCAAAGGCGGGGACAGGGCCTACGAGCAGTACTTC. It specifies CASSKGGDRAYEQYF.

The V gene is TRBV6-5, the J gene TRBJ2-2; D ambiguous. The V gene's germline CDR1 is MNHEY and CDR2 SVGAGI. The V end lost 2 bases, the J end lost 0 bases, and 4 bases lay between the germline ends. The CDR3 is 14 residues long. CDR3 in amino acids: CASSYIANTGELFF. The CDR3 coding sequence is TGTGCCAGCAGTTACATCGCGAACACCGGGGAGCTGTTTTTT.

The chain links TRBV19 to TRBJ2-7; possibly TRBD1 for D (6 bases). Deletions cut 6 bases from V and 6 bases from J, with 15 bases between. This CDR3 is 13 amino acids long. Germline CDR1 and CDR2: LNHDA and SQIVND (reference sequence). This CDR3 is CASSAQGFGEQYF. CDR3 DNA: TGTGCCAGTAGCGCACAGGGTTTCGGCGAGCAGTACTTC.